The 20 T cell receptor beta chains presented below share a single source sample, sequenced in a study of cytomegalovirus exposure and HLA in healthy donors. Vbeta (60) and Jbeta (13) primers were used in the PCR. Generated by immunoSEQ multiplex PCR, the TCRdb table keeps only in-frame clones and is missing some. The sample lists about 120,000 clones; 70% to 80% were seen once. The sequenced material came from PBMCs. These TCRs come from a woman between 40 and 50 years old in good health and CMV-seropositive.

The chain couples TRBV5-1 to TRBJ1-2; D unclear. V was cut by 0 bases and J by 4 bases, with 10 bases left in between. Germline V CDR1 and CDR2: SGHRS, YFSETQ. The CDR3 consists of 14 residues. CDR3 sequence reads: CASSLATGLYGYTF. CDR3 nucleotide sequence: TGCGCCAGCAGCTTGGCCACGGGTCTCTATGGCTACACCTTC.

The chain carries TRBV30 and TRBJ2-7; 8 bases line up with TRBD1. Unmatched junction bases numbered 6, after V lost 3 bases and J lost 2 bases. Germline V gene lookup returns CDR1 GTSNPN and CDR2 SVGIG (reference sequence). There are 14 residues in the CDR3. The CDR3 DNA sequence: TGTGCCTGGAGAGGACAGGGCCTACCCTACGAGCAGTACTTC. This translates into CAWRGQGLPYEQYF.

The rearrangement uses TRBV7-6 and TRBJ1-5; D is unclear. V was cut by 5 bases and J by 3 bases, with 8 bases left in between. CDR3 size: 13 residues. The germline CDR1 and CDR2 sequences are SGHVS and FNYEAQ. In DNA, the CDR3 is TGTGCCAGCAGCCGAGAGGTCAATCAGCCCCAGCATTTT. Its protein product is CASSREVNQPQHF.

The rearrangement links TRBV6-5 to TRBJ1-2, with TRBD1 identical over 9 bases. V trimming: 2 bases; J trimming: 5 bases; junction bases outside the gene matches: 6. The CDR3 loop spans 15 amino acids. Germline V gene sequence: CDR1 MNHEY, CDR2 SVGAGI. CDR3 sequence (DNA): TGTGCCAGCAGTTACAGGGGGACAGGGATGTATGGCTACACCTTC. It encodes CASSYRGTGMYGYTF.

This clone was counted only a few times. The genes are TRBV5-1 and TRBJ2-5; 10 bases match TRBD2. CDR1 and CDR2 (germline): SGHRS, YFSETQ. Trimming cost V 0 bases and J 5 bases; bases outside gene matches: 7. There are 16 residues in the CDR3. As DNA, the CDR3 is TGCGCCAGCAGCTTGGTCTCTAGCGGGGGCGGGGAGACCCAGTACTTC. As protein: CASSLVSSGGGETQYF.

The CDR3 DNA reads TGCGCCAGCAGCTTGCAGGGGCGCACCTATGGCTACACCTTC. This translates into CASSLQGRTYGYTF. This chain links TRBV5-1 with TRBJ1-2; possible D gene TRBD1, 6 bases. Germline V lookup: CDR1 SGHRS, CDR2 YFSETQ. The CDR3 spans 14 residues. The V and J ends lost 1 base and 4 bases respectively, with 11 bases between them.

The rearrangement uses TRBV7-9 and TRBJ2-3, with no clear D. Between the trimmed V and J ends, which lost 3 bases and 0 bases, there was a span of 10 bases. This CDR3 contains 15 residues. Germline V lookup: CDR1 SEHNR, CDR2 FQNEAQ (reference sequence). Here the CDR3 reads CASSFSPVSTDTQYF. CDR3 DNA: TGTGCCAGCAGCTTCTCCCCGGTTAGCACAGATACGCAGTATTTT.

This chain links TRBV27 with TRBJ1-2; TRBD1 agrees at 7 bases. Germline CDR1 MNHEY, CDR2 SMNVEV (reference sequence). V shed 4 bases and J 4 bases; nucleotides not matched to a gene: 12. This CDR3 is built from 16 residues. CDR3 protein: CASSSSPSGGGYGYTF. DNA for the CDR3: TGTGCCAGCAGTTCGAGCCCTTCAGGGGGAGGCTATGGCTACACCTTC.

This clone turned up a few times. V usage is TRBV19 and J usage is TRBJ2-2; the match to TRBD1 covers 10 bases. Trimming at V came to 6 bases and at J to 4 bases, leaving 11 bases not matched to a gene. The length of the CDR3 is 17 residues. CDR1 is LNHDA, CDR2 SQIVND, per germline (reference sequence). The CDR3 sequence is CASSPGQGSRGTGELFF. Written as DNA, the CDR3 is TGTGCCAGTAGCCCGGGACAGGGGTCCCGAGGCACCGGGGAGCTGTTTTTT.

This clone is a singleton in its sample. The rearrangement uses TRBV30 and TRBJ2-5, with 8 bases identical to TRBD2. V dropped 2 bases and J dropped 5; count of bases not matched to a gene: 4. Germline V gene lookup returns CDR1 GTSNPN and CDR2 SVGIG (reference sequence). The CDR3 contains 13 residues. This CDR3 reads CAWSLPGGETQYF. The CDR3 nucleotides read TGTGCCTGGAGTCTTCCGGGGGGGGAGACCCAGTACTTC.

Written as DNA, the CDR3 is TGTGCCAGTAAACCCGGGAGGGGGTTCTATAATTCACCCCTCCACTTT. This gives the protein CASKPGRGFYNSPLHF. The chain combines TRBV19 with TRBJ1-6; possibly TRBD1 for D (6 bases). Germline CDR1 LNHDA, CDR2 SQIVND (reference sequence). The CDR3 runs to 16 residues. V dropped 7 bases and J dropped 3 bases, with 16 bases sitting between them. Full variable domain (outside the CDR3, taken from reference TRBV19 and TRBJ1-6): DGGITQSPKYLFRKEGQNVTLSCEQNLNHDAMYWYRQDPGQGLRLIYYSQIVNDFQKGDIAEGYSVSREKKESFPLTVTSAQKNPTAFYLCASKPGRGFYNSPLHFGNGTRLTVT.

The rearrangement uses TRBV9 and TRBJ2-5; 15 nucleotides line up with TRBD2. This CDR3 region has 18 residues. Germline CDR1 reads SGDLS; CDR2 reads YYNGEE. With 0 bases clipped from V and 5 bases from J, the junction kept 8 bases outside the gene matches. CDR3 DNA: TGTGCCAGCAGCGTAGGCGGACTAGCGGGGGGGCCGGGGGAGACCCAGTACTTC. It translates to CASSVGGLAGGPGETQYF.

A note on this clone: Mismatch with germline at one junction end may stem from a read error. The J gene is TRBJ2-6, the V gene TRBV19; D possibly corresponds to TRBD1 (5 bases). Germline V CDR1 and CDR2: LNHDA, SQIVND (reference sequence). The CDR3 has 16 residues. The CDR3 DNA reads TGTGCCAGTAGTGTAGAAGCAGGGTCTGGGGCCAACGTCCTGACTTTC. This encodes CASSVEAGSGANVLTF.

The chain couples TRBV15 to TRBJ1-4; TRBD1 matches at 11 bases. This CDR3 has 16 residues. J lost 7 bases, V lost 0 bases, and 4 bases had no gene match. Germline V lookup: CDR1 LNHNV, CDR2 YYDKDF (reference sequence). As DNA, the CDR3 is TGTGCCACCAGCAGAGACTCAGGGACAGGGGGTGAAAAACTGTTTTTT. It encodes CATSRDSGTGGEKLFF.

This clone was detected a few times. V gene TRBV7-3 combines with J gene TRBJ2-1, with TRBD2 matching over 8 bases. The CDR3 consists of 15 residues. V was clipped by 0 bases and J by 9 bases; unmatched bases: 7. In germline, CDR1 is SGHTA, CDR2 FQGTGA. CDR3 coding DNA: TGTGCCAGCAGCTTAACTAGCGGGGTGAGGTCTGAGCAGTTCTTC. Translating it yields CASSLTSGVRSEQFF.

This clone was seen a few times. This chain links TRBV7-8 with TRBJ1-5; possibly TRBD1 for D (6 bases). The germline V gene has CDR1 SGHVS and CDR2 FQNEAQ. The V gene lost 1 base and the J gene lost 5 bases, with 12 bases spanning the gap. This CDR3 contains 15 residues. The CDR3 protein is CASSLETGSYQPQHF. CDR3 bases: TGTGCCAGCAGCTTAGAAACAGGGTCGTATCAGCCCCAGCATTTT. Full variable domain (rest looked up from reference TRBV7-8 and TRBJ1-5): GAGVSQSPRYKVAKRGQDVALRCDPISGHVSLFWYQQALGQGPEFLTYFQNEAQLDKSGLPSDRFFAERPEGSVSTLKIQRTQQEDSAVYLCASSLETGSYQPQHFGDGTRLSIL.

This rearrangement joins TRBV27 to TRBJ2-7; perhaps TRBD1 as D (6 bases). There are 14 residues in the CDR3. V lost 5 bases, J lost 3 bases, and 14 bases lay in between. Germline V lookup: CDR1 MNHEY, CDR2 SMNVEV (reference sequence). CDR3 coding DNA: TGTGCCAGCAGTAGGGACAATATAAACTACGAGCAGTACTTC. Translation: CASSRDNINYEQYF.

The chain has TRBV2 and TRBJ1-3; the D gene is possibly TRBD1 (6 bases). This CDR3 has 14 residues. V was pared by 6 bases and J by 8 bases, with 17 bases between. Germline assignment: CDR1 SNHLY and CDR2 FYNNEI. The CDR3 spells CASSVQGPGDTIYF. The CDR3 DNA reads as TGTGCCAGCAGCGTACAGGGCCCCGGGGACACCATATATTTT.

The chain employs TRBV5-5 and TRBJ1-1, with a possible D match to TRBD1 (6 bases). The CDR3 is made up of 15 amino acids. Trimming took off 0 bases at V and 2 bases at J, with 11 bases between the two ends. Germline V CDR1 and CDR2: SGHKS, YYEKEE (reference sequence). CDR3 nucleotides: TGTGCCAGCAGCTTGGCACCTGGGGGCAACACTGAAGCTTTCTTT. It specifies CASSLAPGGNTEAFF.

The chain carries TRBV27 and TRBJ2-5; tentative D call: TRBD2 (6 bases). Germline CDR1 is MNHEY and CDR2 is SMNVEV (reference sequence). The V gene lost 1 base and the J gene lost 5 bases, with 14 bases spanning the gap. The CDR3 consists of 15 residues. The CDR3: CASSLLQAGGETQYF. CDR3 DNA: TGTGCCAGCAGTTTATTGCAAGCGGGTGGGGAGACCCAGTACTTC.